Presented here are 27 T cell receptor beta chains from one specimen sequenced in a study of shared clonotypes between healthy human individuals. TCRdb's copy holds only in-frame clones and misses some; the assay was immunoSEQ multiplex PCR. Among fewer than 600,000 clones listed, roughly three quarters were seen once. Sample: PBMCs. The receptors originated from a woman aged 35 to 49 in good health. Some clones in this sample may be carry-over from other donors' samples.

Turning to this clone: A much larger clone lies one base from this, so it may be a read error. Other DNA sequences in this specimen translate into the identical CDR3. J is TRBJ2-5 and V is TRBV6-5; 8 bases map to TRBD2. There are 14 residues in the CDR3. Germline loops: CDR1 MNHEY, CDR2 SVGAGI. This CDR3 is CASGAGEVRETQYF. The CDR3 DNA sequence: TGCGCCAGCGGAGCGGGAGAGGTGCGAGAGACCCAGTACTTC.

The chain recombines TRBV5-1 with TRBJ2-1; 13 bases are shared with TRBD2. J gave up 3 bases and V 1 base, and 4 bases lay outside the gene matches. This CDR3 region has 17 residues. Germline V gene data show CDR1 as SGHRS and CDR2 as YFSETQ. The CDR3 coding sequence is TGCGCCAGCAGCTTGACGACTAGCGGGAGGAGCTACAATGAGCAGTTCTTC. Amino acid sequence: CASSLTTSGRSYNEQFF.

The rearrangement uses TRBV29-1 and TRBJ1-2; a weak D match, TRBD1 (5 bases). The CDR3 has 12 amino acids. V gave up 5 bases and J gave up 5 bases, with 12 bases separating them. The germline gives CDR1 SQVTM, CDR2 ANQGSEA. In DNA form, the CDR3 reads TGCAGCGTTCGGGCAGGGAGGTATGGCTACACCTTC. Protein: CSVRAGRYGYTF.

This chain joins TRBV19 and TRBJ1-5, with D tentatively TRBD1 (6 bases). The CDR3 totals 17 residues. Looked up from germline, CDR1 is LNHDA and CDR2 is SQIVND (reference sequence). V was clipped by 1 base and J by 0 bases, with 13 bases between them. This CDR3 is CASSIVRTAASNQPQHF. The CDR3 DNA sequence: TGTGCCAGTAGTATAGTTCGGACAGCCGCTAGCAATCAGCCCCAGCATTTT.

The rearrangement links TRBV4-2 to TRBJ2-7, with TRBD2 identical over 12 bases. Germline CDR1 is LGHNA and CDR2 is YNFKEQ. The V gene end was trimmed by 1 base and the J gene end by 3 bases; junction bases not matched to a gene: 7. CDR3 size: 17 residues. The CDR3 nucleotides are TGTGCCAGCAGCCAAGGACTAGCGGGAGTAGTTGTCTACGAGCAGTACTTC. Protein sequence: CASSQGLAGVVVYEQYF.

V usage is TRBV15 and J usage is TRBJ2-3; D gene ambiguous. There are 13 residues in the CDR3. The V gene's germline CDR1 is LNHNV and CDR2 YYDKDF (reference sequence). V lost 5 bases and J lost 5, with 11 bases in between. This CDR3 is CATSPRSRDTQYF. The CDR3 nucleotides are TGTGCCACCAGCCCAAGAAGCCGAGATACGCAGTATTTT.

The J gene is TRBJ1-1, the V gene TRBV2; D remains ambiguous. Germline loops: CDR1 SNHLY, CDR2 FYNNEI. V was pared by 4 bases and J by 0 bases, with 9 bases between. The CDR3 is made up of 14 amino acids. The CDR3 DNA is TGTGCCAGCAGTGTTCGGACGGTGAACACTGAAGCTTTCTTT. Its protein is CASSVRTVNTEAFF.

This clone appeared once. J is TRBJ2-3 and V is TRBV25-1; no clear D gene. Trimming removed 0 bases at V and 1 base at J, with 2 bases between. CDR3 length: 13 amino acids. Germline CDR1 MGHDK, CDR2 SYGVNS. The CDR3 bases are TGTGCCAGCAGTGAATATGGCACAGATACGCAGTATTTT. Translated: CASSEYGTDTQYF. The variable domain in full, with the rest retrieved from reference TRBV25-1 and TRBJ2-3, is EADIYQTPRYLVIGTGKKITLECSQTMGHDKMYWYQQDPGMELHLIHYSYGVNSTEKGDLSSESTVSRIRTEHFPLTLESARPSHTSQYLCASSEYGTDTQYFGPGTRLTVL.

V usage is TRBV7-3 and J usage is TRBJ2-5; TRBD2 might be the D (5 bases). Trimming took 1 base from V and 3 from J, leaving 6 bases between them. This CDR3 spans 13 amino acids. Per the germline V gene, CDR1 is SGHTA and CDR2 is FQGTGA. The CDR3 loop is CASSLMGEETQYF. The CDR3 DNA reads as TGTGCCAGCAGCTTAATGGGAGAAGAGACCCAGTACTTC.

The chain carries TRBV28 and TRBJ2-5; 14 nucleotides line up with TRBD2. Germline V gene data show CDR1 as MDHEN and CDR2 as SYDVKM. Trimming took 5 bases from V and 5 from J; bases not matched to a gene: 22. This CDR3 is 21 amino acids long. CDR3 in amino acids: CASSNSAGTSGSGLMEETQYF. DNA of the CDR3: TGTGCCAGCAGTAATTCCGCCGGGACTAGCGGGAGTGGCCTGATGGAGGAGACCCAGTACTTC.

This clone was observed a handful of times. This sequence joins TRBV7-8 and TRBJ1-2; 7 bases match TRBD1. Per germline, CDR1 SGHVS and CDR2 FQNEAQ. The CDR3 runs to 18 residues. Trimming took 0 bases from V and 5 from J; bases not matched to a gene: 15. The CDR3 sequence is CASSLAAPLTGKGYGYTF. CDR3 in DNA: TGTGCCAGCAGCTTAGCAGCACCCCTGACAGGGAAAGGTTATGGCTACACCTTC.

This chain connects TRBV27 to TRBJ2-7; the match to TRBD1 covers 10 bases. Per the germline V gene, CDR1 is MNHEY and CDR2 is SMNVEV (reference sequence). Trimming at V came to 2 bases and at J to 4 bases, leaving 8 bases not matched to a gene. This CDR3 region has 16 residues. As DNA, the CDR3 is TGTGCCAGCAGTTTAGGGGGAGGGACAGGGGTTTACGAGCAGTACTTC. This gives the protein CASSLGGGTGVYEQYF.

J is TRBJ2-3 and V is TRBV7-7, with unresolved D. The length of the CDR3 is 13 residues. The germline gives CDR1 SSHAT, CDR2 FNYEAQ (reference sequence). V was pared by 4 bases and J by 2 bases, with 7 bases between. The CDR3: CASSSRTTDTQYF. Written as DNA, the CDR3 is TGTGCCAGCAGCTCTCGGACCACAGATACGCAGTATTTT. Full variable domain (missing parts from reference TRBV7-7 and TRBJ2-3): GAGVSQSPRYKVTKRGQDVTLRCDPISSHATLYWYQQALGQGPEFLTYFNYEAQPDKSGLPSDRFSAERPEGSISTLTIQRTEQRDSAMYRCASSSRTTDTQYFGPGTRLTVL.

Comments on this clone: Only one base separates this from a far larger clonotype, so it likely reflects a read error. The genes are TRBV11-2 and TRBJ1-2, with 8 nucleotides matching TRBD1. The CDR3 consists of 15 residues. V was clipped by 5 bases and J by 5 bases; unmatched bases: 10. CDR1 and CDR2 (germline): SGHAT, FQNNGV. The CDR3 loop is CASSPSRTGKYGYTF. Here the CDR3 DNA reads TGTGCCAGCAGCCCATCCAGGACAGGGAAATATGGCTACACCTTC.

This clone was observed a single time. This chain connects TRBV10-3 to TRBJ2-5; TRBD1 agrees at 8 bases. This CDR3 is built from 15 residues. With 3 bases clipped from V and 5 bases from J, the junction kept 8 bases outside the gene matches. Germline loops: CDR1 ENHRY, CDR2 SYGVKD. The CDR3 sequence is CAISDRDRSRETQYF. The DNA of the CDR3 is TGTGCCATCAGTGACCGGGACAGGTCCAGGGAGACCCAGTACTTC.

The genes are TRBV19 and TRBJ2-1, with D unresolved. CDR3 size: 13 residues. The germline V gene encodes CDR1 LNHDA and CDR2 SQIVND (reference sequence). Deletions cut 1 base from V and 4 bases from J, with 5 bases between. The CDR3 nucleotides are TGTGCCAGTAGTATAGGTTATTACAATGAGCAGTTCTTC. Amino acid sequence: CASSIGYYNEQFF.

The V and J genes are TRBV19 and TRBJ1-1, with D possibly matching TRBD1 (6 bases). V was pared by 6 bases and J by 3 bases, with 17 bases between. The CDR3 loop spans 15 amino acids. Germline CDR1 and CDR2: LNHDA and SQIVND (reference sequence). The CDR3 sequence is CASRPGGGAHTEAFF. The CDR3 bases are TGTGCCAGTAGGCCTGGGGGGGGCGCACACACTGAAGCTTTCTTT.

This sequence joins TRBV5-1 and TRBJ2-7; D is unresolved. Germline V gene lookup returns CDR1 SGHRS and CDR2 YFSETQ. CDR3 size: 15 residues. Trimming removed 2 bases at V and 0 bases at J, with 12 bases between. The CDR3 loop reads CASSLEGPASYEQYF. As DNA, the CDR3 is TGCGCCAGCAGCTTAGAAGGACCAGCCTCCTACGAGCAGTACTTC.

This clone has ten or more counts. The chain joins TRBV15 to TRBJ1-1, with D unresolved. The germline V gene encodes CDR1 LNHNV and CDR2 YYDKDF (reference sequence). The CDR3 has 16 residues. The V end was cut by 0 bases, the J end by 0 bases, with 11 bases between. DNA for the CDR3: TGTGCCACCAGCAGAGATATAGTGGAGATGAACACTGAAGCTTTCTTT. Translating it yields CATSRDIVEMNTEAFF. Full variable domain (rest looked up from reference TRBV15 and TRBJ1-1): DAMVIQNPRYQVTQFGKPVTLSCSQTLNHNVMYWYQQKSSQAPKLLFHYYDKDFNNEADTPDNFQSRRPNTSFCFLDIRSPGLGDTAMYLCATSRDIVEMNTEAFFGQGTRLTVV.

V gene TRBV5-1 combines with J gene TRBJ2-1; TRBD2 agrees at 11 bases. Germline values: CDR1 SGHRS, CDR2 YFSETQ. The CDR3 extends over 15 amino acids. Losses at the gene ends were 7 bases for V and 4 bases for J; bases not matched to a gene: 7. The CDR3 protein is CASSTGTSGYNEQFF. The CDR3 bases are TGCGCCAGCTCCACCGGGACTAGCGGTTACAATGAGCAGTTCTTC.

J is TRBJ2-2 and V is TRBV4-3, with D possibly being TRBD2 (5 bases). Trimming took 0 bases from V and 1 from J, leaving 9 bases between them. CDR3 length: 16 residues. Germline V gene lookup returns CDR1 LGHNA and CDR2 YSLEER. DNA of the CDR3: TGCGCCAGCAGCCAAGATCACAGCGGGAACACCGGGGAGCTGTTTTTT. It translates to CASSQDHSGNTGELFF.

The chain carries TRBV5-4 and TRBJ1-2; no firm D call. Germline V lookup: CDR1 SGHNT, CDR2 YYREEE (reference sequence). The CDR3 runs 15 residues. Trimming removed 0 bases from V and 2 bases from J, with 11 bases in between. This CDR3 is CASSLGPVANYGYTF. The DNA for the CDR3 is TGTGCCAGCAGCTTGGGCCCAGTGGCCAACTATGGCTACACCTTC.

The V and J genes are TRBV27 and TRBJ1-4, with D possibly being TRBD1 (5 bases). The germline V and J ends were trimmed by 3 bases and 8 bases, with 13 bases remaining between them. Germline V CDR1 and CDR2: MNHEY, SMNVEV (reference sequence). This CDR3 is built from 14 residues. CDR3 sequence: CASSLGRGWEKLFF. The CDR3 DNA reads TGTGCCAGCAGTTTGGGACGAGGTTGGGAAAAACTGTTTTTT.

The CDR3 nucleotides read TGTGCCAGCAGCGCCCGACAGGGGCGTGCCTACGAGCAGTACTTC. Translation gives CASSARQGRAYEQYF. The chain combines TRBV9 with TRBJ2-7, with 8 bases aligning to TRBD1. CDR3 length: 15 residues. The germline V gene encodes CDR1 SGDLS and CDR2 YYNGEE. Trimming cost V 3 bases and J 2 bases; bases outside gene matches: 7.

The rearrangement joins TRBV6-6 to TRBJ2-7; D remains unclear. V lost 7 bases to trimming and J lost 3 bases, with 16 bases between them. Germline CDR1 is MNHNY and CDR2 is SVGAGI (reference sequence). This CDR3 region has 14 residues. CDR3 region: CASNPTARNYEQYF. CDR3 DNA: TGTGCCAGCAACCCGACGGCCAGGAACTACGAGCAGTACTTC.

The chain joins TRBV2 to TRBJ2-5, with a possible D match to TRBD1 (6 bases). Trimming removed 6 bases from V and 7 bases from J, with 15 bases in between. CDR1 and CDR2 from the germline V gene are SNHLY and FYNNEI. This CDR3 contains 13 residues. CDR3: CASRYRELGTQYF. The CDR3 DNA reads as TGTGCCAGCAGATACAGGGAATTGGGGACCCAGTACTTC.

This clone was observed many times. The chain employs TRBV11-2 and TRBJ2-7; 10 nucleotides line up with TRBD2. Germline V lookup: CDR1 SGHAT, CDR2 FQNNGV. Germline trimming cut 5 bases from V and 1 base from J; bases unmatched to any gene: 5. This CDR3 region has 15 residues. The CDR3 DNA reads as TGTGCCAGCAGCCCAGCGGGGGGGCGATCCTACGAGCAGTACTTC. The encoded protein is CASSPAGGRSYEQYF.